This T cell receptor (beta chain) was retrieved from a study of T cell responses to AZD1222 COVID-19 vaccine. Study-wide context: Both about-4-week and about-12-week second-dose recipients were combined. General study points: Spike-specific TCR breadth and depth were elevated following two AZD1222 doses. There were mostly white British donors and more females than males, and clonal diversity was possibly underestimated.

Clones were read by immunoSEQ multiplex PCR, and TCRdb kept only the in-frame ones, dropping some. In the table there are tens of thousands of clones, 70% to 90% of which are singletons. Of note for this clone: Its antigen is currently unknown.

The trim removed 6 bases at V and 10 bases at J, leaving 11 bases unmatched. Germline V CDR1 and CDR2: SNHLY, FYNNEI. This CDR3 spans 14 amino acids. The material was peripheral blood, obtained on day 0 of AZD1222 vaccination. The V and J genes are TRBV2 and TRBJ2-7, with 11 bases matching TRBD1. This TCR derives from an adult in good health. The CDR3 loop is CASRQGQGVMLQYF. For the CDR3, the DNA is TGTGCCAGCAGACAGGGACAGGGGGTAATGTTACAGTACTTC. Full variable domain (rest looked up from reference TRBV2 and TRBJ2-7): EPEVTQTPSHQVTQMGQEVILRCVPISNHLYFYWYRQILGQKVEFLVSFYNNEISEKSEIFDDQFSVERPDGSNFTLKIRSTKLEDSAMYFCASRQGQGVMLQYFGPGTRLTVT.